Listed below are T cell receptor beta chains from one sample, sequenced in a study of blood T cell repertoires in COVID-19. The repertoire was sequenced with immunoSEQ multiplex PCR; TCRdb's copy has only in-frame clones and lacks some. Among a few hundred thousand clones listed, over 70% were seen once. Sequenced input: PBMCs or T cells enriched from blood (not recorded which). These receptors were obtained from a man aged 25-45 years who had recovered from COVID-19. Both conserved end residues are part of each CDR3. Each record gives: clone size, D gene, V gene, J gene, CDR3 DNA, CDR3 protein. The D gene is left open where the match is weak. The listing skips clone size in some rows; elsewhere it reads once, few, many or a size class.

few	TRBD1	TRBV6-4	TRBJ1-6	TGTGCCAGCAGTGACCAGGGACAGGGAGAAGGATCACCCCTCCACTTT	CASSDQGQGEGSPLHF
.	.	TRBV19	TRBJ1-2	TGTGCCAGTAATGGGGGCCCATGGTATGGCTACACCTTC	CASNGGPWYGYTF
.	.	TRBV7-9	TRBJ2-6	TGTGCCAGCAGCTTAGTGGGCCGGGGTGCTGGGGCCAACGTCCTGACTTTC	CASSLVGRGAGANVLTF
.	.	TRBV19	TRBJ1-2	TGTGCCAGTAGGCCAGGGAACTATGGCTACACCTTC	CASRPGNYGYTF
once	.	TRBV28	TRBJ2-1	TGTGCCAACGGTAGAGGGAATGAGGTCAATGAGCAGTTCTTC	CANGRGNEVNEQFF
.	.	TRBV5-1	TRBJ2-7	TGCGCCAGCAGCTTGGTTCCGGGATCCTCCTACGAGCAGTACTTC	CASSLVPGSSYEQYF
.	.	TRBV28	TRBJ2-3	TGTGCCAGCAGTTTATCGACACTTAGCACAGATACGCAGTATTTT	CASSLSTLSTDTQYF
.	TRBD1	TRBV19	TRBJ1-6	TGTGCCAGTAGTCGGACAGGGGGGGATTCACCCCTCCACTTT	CASSRTGGDSPLHF
.	TRBD1	TRBV28	TRBJ1-2	TGTGCCAGCAGTCCGGGATACCAGGGGGCTAACTATGGCTACACCTTC	CASSPGYQGANYGYTF
.	TRBD1	TRBV30	TRBJ1-5	TGTGCCTGGAGTCCCGGACAGGGAAATCAGCCCCAGCATTTT	CAWSPGQGNQPQHF
.	.	TRBV6-6	TRBJ2-2	TGTGCCAGCTTAAACACCGGGGAGCTGTTTTTT	CASLNTGELFF
once	.	TRBV6-6	TRBJ2-7	TGTGCCAGCAGTTACTCGAGGACATACTACGAGCAGTACTTC	CASSYSRTYYEQYF
.	.	TRBV12-2	TRBJ2-1	TGTGCAAGTCGCCTACTAGCGGGGTTTATTGAGCAGTTCTTC	CASRLLAGFIEQFF
.	.	TRBV6-1	TRBJ1-6	TGTGCCAGCAGTGAGAGGGTGGGGATAGGTTCACCCCTCCACTTT	CASSERVGIGSPLHF
few	.	TRBV27	TRBJ1-6	TGTGCCAGCAGCGCCAAGGGGTATTCACCCCTCCACTTT	CASSAKGYSPLHF
.	.	TRBV6-5	TRBJ2-7	TGTGCCAGCAGTTACTCGAGACAGGCAATGACCTACGAGCAGTACTTC	CASSYSRQAMTYEQYF
.	TRBD1	TRBV5-1	TRBJ2-3	TGCGCCAGCAGCTTGGGACAGGGGGCGGGAGATACGCAGTATTTT	CASSLGQGAGDTQYF
few	.	TRBV11-2	TRBJ1-1	TGTGCCAGCAGCTTGAGCTGGGGCAAGTCTGAAGCTTTCTTT	CASSLSWGKSEAFF
.	TRBD1	TRBV7-9	TRBJ2-5	TGTGCCAGCAGCCCGGGGACAGGGGGGCAAGAGACCCAGTACTTC	CASSPGTGGQETQYF
.	.	TRBV7-8	TRBJ1-2	TGTGCCAGCAGCTTAGTATCGGGGGAGAGGGTTGATGACTATGGCTACACCTTC	CASSLVSGERVDDYGYTF
.	TRBD2	TRBV7-7	TRBJ2-3	TGTGCCAGCAGAACCGGGACTAGCGAAGGGTATACGCAGTATTTT	CASRTGTSEGYTQYF
.	.	TRBV5-5	TRBJ1-6	TGTGCCAGCAGCCTCGAGGGGGATTCACCCCTCCACTTT	CASSLEGDSPLHF
once	.	TRBV24-1	TRBJ2-7	TGTGCCACCGTTGGGGGCAAAAACGAGCAGTACTTC	CATVGGKNEQYF
.	TRBD1	TRBV11-1	TRBJ2-3	TGTGCCAGCAGCTTAGCGCCGGGACAGGCGATTCCGTATTTT	CASSLAPGQAIPYF
.	TRBD1	TRBV5-5	TRBJ1-1	TGTGCCAGCAGCTCCCTTCCGGGACAGATGAACACTGAAGCTTTCTTT	CASSSLPGQMNTEAFF
.	.	TRBV3-1/TRBV3-2	TRBJ1-5	TGTGCCAGCAGCCAAGTTCTGAATCAGCCCCAGCATTTT	CASSQVLNQPQHF
.	.	TRBV2	TRBJ2-7	TGTGCCAGCACCAGTCCCAGGGGACGCGACGAGCAGTACTTC	CASTSPRGRDEQYF
few	.	TRBV7-9	TRBJ1-6	TGTGCCAGCAGCTTAGGCCAGGGGAATTTGGGAAATTCACCCCTCCACTTT	CASSLGQGNLGNSPLHF
.	.	TRBV4-1	TRBJ2-2	TGCGCCAGCAGCCAAGCTATGGGGGGGCCTTTCGGCGGGGAGCTGTTTTTT	CASSQAMGGPFGGELFF
once	TRBD1	TRBV24-1	TRBJ2-1	TGTGCCACCAGTGTCGCAGGGGGTGAGCAGTTCTTC	CATSVAGGEQFF
.	.	TRBV7-6	TRBJ1-4	TGTGCCAGCAGCTTAGACCGTGGGGAGAATGAAAAACTGTTTTTT	CASSLDRGENEKLFF
.	.	TRBV6-5	TRBJ1-5	TGTGCCAGCAGCTTGAGGAGCAATCAGCCCCAGCATTTT	CASSLRSNQPQHF
.	.	TRBV7-9	TRBJ1-5	TGTGCCAGCAGCGCTAACAGCGGCCCATATAGCAATCAGCCCCAGCATTTT	CASSANSGPYSNQPQHF
.	.	TRBV12-3/TRBV12-4	TRBJ1-2	TGTGCCAGCAGTTTCGACAACGCCTATGGCTACACCTTC	CASSFDNAYGYTF
.	.	TRBV7-8	TRBJ2-2	TGTGCCAGCAGCTTAGTGGGCACGATGGCCGGGGAGCTGTTTTTT	CASSLVGTMAGELFF
few	TRBD1	TRBV5-4	TRBJ1-5	TGTGCCAGCAGCACCGGGACAGGGGATCAGCCCCAGCATTTT	CASSTGTGDQPQHF
.	TRBD1	TRBV18	TRBJ1-3	TGTGCCAGCTCACCACGGGACAGGGGGCCGGCCACCATATATTTT	CASSPRDRGPATIYF